The 21 T cell receptor beta chains given below trace back to one sample, sequenced in a study of shared clonotypes between healthy human individuals (dated by TCRdb to between 2020 and 2021). Receptor libraries were prepared by the immunoSEQ multiplex PCR assay. The table was pulled from immuneACCESS by TCRdb, which kept in-frame rearrangements only. Such tables lose some clones; where checked, under half of the loss comes from unresolved V genes, and the rest has no known cause. The sample has roughly 850,000 clones on record, 90% to 97% of them singletons. The top ten constitute around 0.25% of the sample. CD8 naive samples were CD45RO-negative cells positively selected for CCR7, giving a CD45RA+CCR7+ population that excluded TemRA cells. The specimen was naive CD8+ T cells sorted from blood. Interpreted using the paper, the cell subset or site label stands for: CD45RA+CCR7+. Receptor source: a man aged 25-40 years in good health.

The chain combines TRBV20-1 with TRBJ2-1; no reliable D call. The CDR3 is 11 residues long. Per the germline V gene, CDR1 is DFQATT and CDR2 is SNEGSKA (reference sequence). The V gene lost 6 bases and the J gene lost 5 bases, with 8 bases spanning the gap. The CDR3 is CSASENNEQFF. The CDR3 region has the DNA TGCAGTGCCAGCGAGAACAATGAGCAGTTCTTC.

This sequence joins TRBV29-1 and TRBJ2-3, with D tentatively TRBD2 (5 bases). CDR3 length: 13 amino acids. Germline V gene sequence: CDR1 SQVTM, CDR2 ANQGSEA. Trimming cost V 4 bases and J 3 bases, with 11 bases left between them. As DNA, the CDR3 is TGCAGCGTTGCGAGGGTCGTGACAGATACGCAGTATTTT. Protein: CSVARVVTDTQYF.

V and J are TRBV7-8 and TRBJ2-2; 10 bases align to TRBD1. With V trimmed by 6 bases and J by 6 bases, 16 bases remained unmatched. Germline V CDR1 and CDR2: SGHVS, FQNEAQ. The CDR3 consists of 18 residues. The CDR3, as DNA: TGTGCCAGCAGTACTCCGGGACAGGGGACAGTTCGGGCCGGGGAGCTGTTTTTT. It codes for CASSTPGQGTVRAGELFF.

In this sample, this clone turned up once. The chain couples TRBV5-1 to TRBJ2-3; tentative D call: TRBD2 (6 bases). Trimming removed 3 bases from V and 2 bases from J, with 16 bases in between. Germline CDR1 and CDR2: SGHRS and YFSETQ. The CDR3 extends over 16 amino acids. The CDR3 DNA is TGCGCCAGCAGCTGGCCCGGAGGGACTCACACAGATACGCAGTATTTT. Protein sequence: CASSWPGGTHTDTQYF.

This clone was found once. The chain links TRBV4-1 to TRBJ2-3, with 7 bases matching TRBD1. The V gene's germline CDR1 is MGHRA and CDR2 YSYEKL. There are 15 residues in the CDR3. V lost 8 bases and J lost 2; bases outside the gene matches: 10. This CDR3 is CASSRDRQTTDTQYF. The CDR3 nucleotides read TGCGCCAGCTCCCGGGACAGACAGACCACAGATACGCAGTATTTT.

The V and J genes are TRBV27 and TRBJ2-1; 9 bases map to TRBD1. Germline CDR1 reads MNHEY; CDR2 reads SMNVEV (reference sequence). Germline trimming cut 6 bases from V and 1 base from J; bases unmatched to any gene: 4. The CDR3 spans 15 residues. The CDR3 nucleotides are TGTGCCAGCAGCCGCGGGACAGGGTCCTACAATGAGCAGTTCTTC. The encoded protein is CASSRGTGSYNEQFF.

The V gene is TRBV11-1, the J gene TRBJ2-1; D gene ambiguous. The CDR3 runs 16 residues. CDR1 is SGHAT, CDR2 FQDESV, per germline (reference sequence). V lost 5 bases, J lost 3 bases, and 17 bases lay in between. The CDR3 sequence is CASSPRLQGNYNEQFF. The CDR3 nucleotides read TGTGCCAGCAGCCCACGGCTCCAAGGGAACTACAATGAGCAGTTCTTC. The entire variable domain, with the rest obtained from reference TRBV11-1 and TRBJ2-1, is as follows: EAEVAQSPRYKITEKSQAVAFWCDPISGHATLYWYRQILGQGPELLVQFQDESVVDDSQLPKDRFSAERLKGVDSTLKIQPAELGDSAMYLCASSPRLQGNYNEQFFGPGTRLTVL.

This rearrangement joins TRBV30 to TRBJ2-7, with D tentatively TRBD2 (6 bases). The germline V and J ends were trimmed by 4 bases and 1 base, with 8 bases remaining between them. The CDR3 consists of 12 residues. Per the germline V gene, CDR1 is GTSNPN and CDR2 is SVGIG (reference sequence). CDR3 residues: CAWTGESYEQYF. CDR3 nucleotides: TGTGCCTGGACGGGGGAATCCTACGAGCAGTACTTC.

The rearrangement uses TRBV6-1 and TRBJ2-7; D gene ambiguous. Trimming removed 6 bases at V and 4 bases at J, with 13 bases between. This CDR3 comprises 13 residues. CDR1 is MNHNS and CDR2 is SASEGT in the germline V gene. CDR3 residues: CASRIRMMYEQYF. As DNA, the CDR3 is TGTGCCAGCAGGATTAGGATGATGTACGAGCAGTACTTC.

The J gene is TRBJ1-5, the V gene TRBV7-6, with D unresolved. The CDR3 length is 17 residues. CDR1 SGHVS and CDR2 FNYEAQ come from the germline V gene. Deletions cut 2 bases from V and 3 bases from J, with 17 bases between. This CDR3 reads CASSLPAWAKLNQPQHF. CDR3 DNA: TGTGCCAGCAGCTTACCTGCATGGGCCAAACTCAATCAGCCCCAGCATTTT. Full variable domain (rest looked up from reference TRBV7-6 and TRBJ1-5): GAGVSQSPRYKVTKRGQDVALRCDPISGHVSLYWYRQALGQGPEFLTYFNYEAQQDKSGLPNDRFSAERPEGSISTLTIQRTEQRDSAMYRCASSLPAWAKLNQPQHFGDGTRLSIL.

V and J are TRBV15 and TRBJ2-7; 8 bases align to TRBD1. The CDR3 covers 15 residues. The J segment lost 1 base and the V segment lost 5 bases, leaving 7 bases of the junction unmatched. The germline V gene has CDR1 LNHNV and CDR2 YYDKDF (reference sequence). CDR3 in amino acids: CATSVSRDRSYEQYF. The CDR3 DNA reads TGTGCCACCAGCGTTAGCCGGGACAGGTCCTACGAGCAGTACTTC.

The chain is built from TRBV5-6 and TRBJ2-7; no firm D call. Trimming left V 2 bases short and J 3 bases short, with 9 bases between. CDR3 length: 13 residues. Germline assignment: CDR1 SGHDT and CDR2 YYEEEE. CDR3 coding DNA: TGTGCCAGCAGCTTTCTAGGAGACTACGAGCAGTACTTC. This translates into CASSFLGDYEQYF.

To note about this clone: Within the sample, other DNA sequences also encode this same CDR3. The chain uses TRBV27 and TRBJ2-2; D is undetermined. The CDR3 length is 12 residues. Trimming shortened V by 5 bases and J by 5 bases, and 6 bases separated the two germline ends. Germline V gene lookup returns CDR1 MNHEY and CDR2 SMNVEV (reference sequence). The CDR3 is CASSPYTGELFF. The CDR3 DNA reads as TGTGCCAGCAGTCCCTATACCGGGGAGCTGTTTTTT.

The V call is TRBV6-1, the J call TRBJ2-7; D call uncertain. V was cut by 7 bases and J by 0 bases, with 10 bases left in between. The CDR3 runs 13 residues. Germline V gene sequence: CDR1 MNHNS, CDR2 SASEGT. CDR3 DNA: TGTGCCAGCACCTTCATACACTCCTACGAGCAGTACTTC. It specifies CASTFIHSYEQYF.

To note about this clone: Distinct nucleotide sequences in the sample also encode this CDR3. V and J are TRBV6-5 and TRBJ2-7, with D tentatively TRBD1 (6 bases). Germline CDR1 reads MNHEY; CDR2 reads SVGAGI. Deletions cut 0 bases from V and 2 bases from J, with 11 bases between. This CDR3 has 15 residues. The CDR3 here is CASSYSTGETYEQYF. The DNA of the CDR3 is TGTGCCAGCAGTTACTCGACAGGAGAGACCTACGAGCAGTACTTC.

The rearrangement joins TRBV27 to TRBJ2-3, with TRBD1 identical over 8 bases. With V trimmed by 7 bases and J by 1 base, 7 bases remained unmatched. CDR3 length: 15 residues. Germline V CDR1 and CDR2: MNHEY, SMNVEV (reference sequence). CDR3 sequence: CASNRGSSGTDTQYF. CDR3 DNA: TGTGCCAGCAACAGGGGGTCCTCGGGCACAGATACGCAGTATTTT.

This chain connects TRBV10-3 to TRBJ1-5; unclear D gene. Germline assignment: CDR1 ENHRY and CDR2 SYGVKD. The V end lost 0 bases, the J end lost 6 bases, and 15 bases lay between the germline ends. This CDR3 has 16 residues. CDR3 bases: TGTGCCATCAGTGAGTCGATGGGGAGCGGAGTTCAGCCCCAGCATTTT. Translation: CAISESMGSGVQPQHF.

The rearrangement joins TRBV30 to TRBJ2-7, with 8 bases identical to TRBD1. V lost 4 bases, J lost 2 bases, and 10 bases stayed unmatched. This CDR3 is built from 15 residues. Looked up from germline, CDR1 is GTSNPN and CDR2 is SVGIG (reference sequence). The CDR3 nucleotides read TGTGCCTGGAACGAAATCGACAGGGGACCCTACGAGCAGTACTTC. Encoded protein: CAWNEIDRGPYEQYF.

In this sample, this clone turned up once. J is TRBJ2-2 and V is TRBV6-6, with D unresolved. The CDR3 is made up of 12 amino acids. The germline V gene has CDR1 MNHNY and CDR2 SVGAGI (reference sequence). The V end was cut by 7 bases, the J end by 6 bases, with 9 bases between. The CDR3 DNA follows: TGTGCCAGCACGCTTGGGCCCGGGGAGCTGTTTTTT. This translates into CASTLGPGELFF.

V and J are TRBV10-2 and TRBJ2-1; D remains unclear. The V gene's germline CDR1 is WSHSY and CDR2 SAAADI. The CDR3 runs to 16 residues. Trimming took off 0 bases at V and 7 bases at J, with 16 bases between the two ends. The CDR3 coding sequence is TGCGCCAGCAGTGAGTCGATAGGGATCACCGGTAATGAGCAGTTCTTC. Translation: CASSESIGITGNEQFF.

Concerning this clone itself: This CDR3 is also generated by other DNA sequences in the sample. V usage is TRBV19 and J usage is TRBJ1-1; D gene uncertain. The CDR3 covers 13 residues. Germline-derived CDR1 and CDR2 are LNHDA and SQIVND (reference sequence). V dropped 3 bases and J dropped 1 base, with 6 bases sitting between them. The chain's CDR3 is CASSISENTEAFF. CDR3 sequence (DNA): TGTGCCAGTAGTATCTCAGAGAACACTGAAGCTTTCTTT.